The 16 T cell receptor beta chains below come from one sample, sequenced in a study of cytomegalovirus exposure and HLA in healthy donors. The repertoire was sequenced with immunoSEQ multiplex PCR; TCRdb's copy has only in-frame clones and lacks some. The sample contains around 60,000 clones, 90% to 97% of which appear only once. Material: PBMCs. Source of these receptors: a woman aged 18-29 years in good health and CMV-seronegative.

As to this clone: A junction boundary mismatches the germline segment, possibly from a read error. J is TRBJ2-6 and V is TRBV10-3, with a tentative D call TRBD1 (5 bases). Germline assignment: CDR1 ENHRY and CDR2 SYGVKD. The CDR3 spans 17 residues. Written as DNA, the CDR3 is TGTGCCATCAGTGAGGGACAAGCTCAGTTAGGGGTCAACGTCCTGACTTTC. Its translation: CAISEGQAQLGVNVLTF.

CDR3 in DNA: TGTGCCAGCAGGCCGGGACAATACTATGGCTACACCTTC. Translated, it gives CASRPGQYYGYTF. The gene calls are TRBV28 and TRBJ1-2; tentative D call: TRBD1 (6 bases). Trimming pared 6 bases from V and 3 bases from J, leaving 11 bases between. In germline, CDR1 is MDHEN, CDR2 SYDVKM. This CDR3 region has 13 residues.

This chain connects TRBV4-2 to TRBJ1-3, with 11 bases aligning to TRBD1. V gave up 5 bases and J gave up 2 bases; unmatched junction bases: 8. The V gene's germline CDR1 is LGHNA and CDR2 YNFKEQ. There are 17 residues in the CDR3. In DNA, the CDR3 is TGTGCCAGCAGCGGTATCAGGGGACAGGGGGCTGGAAACACCATATATTTT. It yields the protein CASSGIRGQGAGNTIYF.

DNA of the CDR3: TGTGCCAGCTCAGCCAGGGGACCGGGCTATGGCTACACCTTC. Translation gives CASSARGPGYGYTF. The V and J genes are TRBV18 and TRBJ1-2; D perhaps matches TRBD1 (6 bases). The CDR3 extends over 14 amino acids. V was cut by 5 bases and J by 4 bases, with 14 bases left in between. The germline V gene has CDR1 KGHSH and CDR2 LQKENI.

The chain joins TRBV9 to TRBJ1-1; a weak D match, TRBD1 (6 bases). Trimming removed 4 bases from V and 2 bases from J, with 18 bases in between. Germline V CDR1 and CDR2: SGDLS, YYNGEE. This CDR3 has 16 residues. In DNA, the CDR3 is TGTGCCAGCAGCCGGGGCCCCGGGACACCCAACACTGAAGCTTTCTTT. Translation gives CASSRGPGTPNTEAFF.

The chain is built from TRBV18 and TRBJ1-2; 7 bases agree with TRBD1. CDR3 length equals 15 residues. V lost 2 bases and J lost 2; bases outside the gene matches: 5. Germline loops: CDR1 KGHSH, CDR2 LQKENI. The CDR3 here is CASSPLEGQNYGYTF. The CDR3 nucleotides read TGTGCCAGCTCACCATTGGAGGGACAGAACTATGGCTACACCTTC.

V is TRBV5-4 and J is TRBJ2-7; 14 positions agree with TRBD2. V lost 0 bases and J lost 7; bases outside the gene matches: 9. CDR1 is SGHNT and CDR2 is YYREEE in the germline V gene (reference sequence). CDR3 length equals 17 residues. The CDR3 loop reads CASSLGLAGGPAREQYF. As DNA, the CDR3 is TGTGCCAGCAGCTTGGGACTAGCGGGAGGGCCTGCTAGAGAGCAGTACTTC.

The chain carries TRBV28 and TRBJ2-5; 10 bases fit TRBD1. Looked up from germline, CDR1 is MDHEN and CDR2 is SYDVKM. The V and J ends lost 11 bases and 5 bases, in that order; junction bases with no gene match: 5. The CDR3 is made up of 12 amino acids. CDR3 amino acids: CALRDRGETQYF. In nucleotides, the CDR3 is TGTGCCCTCCGGGACAGGGGTGAGACCCAGTACTTC.

As DNA, the CDR3 is TGTGCCAGCAGCGTAGACCCCAGCGGGAGGCTCGACGAGCAGTACTTC. It yields the protein CASSVDPSGRLDEQYF. The J gene is TRBJ2-7, the V gene TRBV9, with TRBD2 matching over 9 bases. CDR3 size: 16 residues. V lost 0 bases, J lost 5 bases, and 9 bases stayed unmatched. Per germline, CDR1 SGDLS and CDR2 YYNGEE.

This chain uses TRBV29-1 with TRBJ1-1; 8 nucleotides agree with TRBD1. Germline CDR1 SQVTM, CDR2 ANQGSEA. Unmatched junction bases numbered 3, after V lost 7 bases and J lost 5 bases. The CDR3 has 11 amino acids. CDR3 residues: CSARDRTEAFF. CDR3 DNA sequence: TGCAGCGCCAGGGACAGGACTGAAGCTTTCTTT.

The gene calls are TRBV15 and TRBJ1-1; D remains unclear. The CDR3 length is 13 residues. The germline gives CDR1 LNHNV, CDR2 YYDKDF (reference sequence). Trimming removed 6 bases at V and 0 bases at J, with 8 bases between. The CDR3 DNA reads as TGTGCCACCAGGCCGGTTATGAACACTGAAGCTTTCTTT. Translating gives CATRPVMNTEAFF.

The V and J genes are TRBV28 and TRBJ2-7, with 9 bases matching TRBD1. The CDR3 extends over 14 amino acids. Germline V gene sequence: CDR1 MDHEN, CDR2 SYDVKM. With 5 bases clipped from V and 6 bases from J, the junction kept 8 bases outside the gene matches. The CDR3 loop is CASSGRTGASEQYF. The CDR3 DNA reads as TGTGCCAGCAGTGGCCGGACAGGGGCCTCCGAGCAGTACTTC.

The chain joins TRBV7-2 to TRBJ2-3, with 10 bases matching TRBD2. This CDR3 has 17 residues. CDR1 and CDR2 (germline): SGHTA, FQGNSA. The V gene end was trimmed by 9 bases and the J gene end by 2 bases; junction bases not matched to a gene: 14. The CDR3 coding sequence is TGTGCCAGTTCGACGGGAGTAGCGGGAGGTCTCACAGATACGCAGTATTTT. As protein: CASSTGVAGGLTDTQYF.

The CDR3: CASSLRRGRGYEQYF. The CDR3 DNA sequence: TGTGCCAGCAGTTTACGAAGGGGGAGAGGTTACGAGCAGTACTTC. The J gene is TRBJ2-7, the V gene TRBV28, with D perhaps matching TRBD1 (6 bases). Germline V CDR1 and CDR2: MDHEN, SYDVKM. The V gene lost 2 bases and the J gene lost 4 bases, with 15 bases spanning the gap. CDR3 length: 15 amino acids.

Regarding this clone: The junction departs from germline at one end; a sequencing error may be responsible. The chain joins TRBV6-4 to TRBJ2-7; 11 positions agree with TRBD1. CDR1 and CDR2 from the germline V gene are MRHNA and SNTAGT. The CDR3 is made up of 13 amino acids. CDR3 nucleotide sequence: TGTGCCAGCAGTGAAACCTCCCGGGACAGGGGGTGTTTC. Translation: CASSETSRDRGCF.

A single count supports this clone. The chain is built from TRBV4-3 and TRBJ1-2; 11 nucleotides agree with TRBD1. Trimming removed 0 bases from V and 7 bases from J; junction bases left unmatched: 10. This CDR3 contains 17 residues. Germline values: CDR1 LGHNA, CDR2 YSLEER. CDR3 sequence (DNA): TGCGCCAGCAGCCAAGATCCCCCAGGACAGGGGGCTGGTGGCTACACCTTC. Protein product: CASSQDPPGQGAGGYTF.